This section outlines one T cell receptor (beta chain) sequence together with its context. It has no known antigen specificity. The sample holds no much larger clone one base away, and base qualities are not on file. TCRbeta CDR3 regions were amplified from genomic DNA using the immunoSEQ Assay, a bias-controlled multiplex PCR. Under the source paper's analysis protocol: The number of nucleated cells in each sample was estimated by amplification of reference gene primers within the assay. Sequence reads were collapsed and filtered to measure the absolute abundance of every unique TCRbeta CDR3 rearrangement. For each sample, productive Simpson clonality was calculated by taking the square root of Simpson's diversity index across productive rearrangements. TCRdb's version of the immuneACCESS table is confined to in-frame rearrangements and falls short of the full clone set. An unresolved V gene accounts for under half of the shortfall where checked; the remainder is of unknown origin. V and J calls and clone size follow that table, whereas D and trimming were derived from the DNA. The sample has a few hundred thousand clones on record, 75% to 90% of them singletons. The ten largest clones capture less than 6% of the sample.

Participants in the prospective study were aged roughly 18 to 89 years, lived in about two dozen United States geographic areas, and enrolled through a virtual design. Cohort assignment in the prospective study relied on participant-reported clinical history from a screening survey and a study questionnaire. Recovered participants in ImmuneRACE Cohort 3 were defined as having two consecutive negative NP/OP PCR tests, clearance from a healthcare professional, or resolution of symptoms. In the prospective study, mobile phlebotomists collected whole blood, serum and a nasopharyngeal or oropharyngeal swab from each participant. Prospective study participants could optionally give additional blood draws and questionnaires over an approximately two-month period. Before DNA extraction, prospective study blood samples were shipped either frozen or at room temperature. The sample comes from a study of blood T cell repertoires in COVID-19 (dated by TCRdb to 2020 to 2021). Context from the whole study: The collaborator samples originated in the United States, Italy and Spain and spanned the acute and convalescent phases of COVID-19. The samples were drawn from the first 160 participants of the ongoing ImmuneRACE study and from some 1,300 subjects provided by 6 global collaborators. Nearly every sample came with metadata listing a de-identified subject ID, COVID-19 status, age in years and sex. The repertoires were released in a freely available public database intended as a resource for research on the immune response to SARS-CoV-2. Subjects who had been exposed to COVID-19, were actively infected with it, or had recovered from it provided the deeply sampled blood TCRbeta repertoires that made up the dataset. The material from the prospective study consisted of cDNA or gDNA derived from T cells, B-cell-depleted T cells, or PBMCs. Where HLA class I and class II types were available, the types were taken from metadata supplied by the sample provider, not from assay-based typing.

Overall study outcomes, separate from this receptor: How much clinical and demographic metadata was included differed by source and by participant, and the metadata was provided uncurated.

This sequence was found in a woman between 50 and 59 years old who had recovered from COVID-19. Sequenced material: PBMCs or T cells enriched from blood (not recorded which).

The CDR3 region reads CASSQEAIGGIGNTEAFF. The bases are TGCGCCAGCAGCCAAGAGGCAATAGGAGGGATTGGAAACACTGAAGCTTTCTTT. The V and J genes are TRBV4-1 and TRBJ1-1; no D gene can be assigned with confidence. The germline V gene yields MGHRA for CDR1 and YSYEKL for CDR2. Relative to germline, V is 0 bases shorter and J is 2 bases shorter, with 19 bases between their ends. The cysteine opens and the phenylalanine closes a CDR3 of 18 amino acids. CDR3 DNA is the only sequence kept; it has 54 bases, read in frame from the first base.